A single sample gave rise to the 30 T cell receptor beta chains below, sequenced in a study of T-cell reconstitution after alpha-beta-depleted transplantation in children. Construction of the TCRbeta library involved unique molecular identifiers. TCRdb recomputed calls from the PCR reads with MiXCR, one row per CDR3 protein. The sample records just under 350,000 distinct CDR3 sequences, under 20% being singletons. The source was PBMCs, mostly from graft donor cells, collected 360 days after TCRalphabeta/CD19-depleted stem cell transplant. The receptors here all came from a male patient aged 2 to 9 who had a stem cell transplant for acute lymphoblastic leukemia, so the T cells may come from the graft donor.

The chain combines TRBV4-2 with TRBJ2-5, with D possibly called TRBD1 or TRBD2 (5 bases each). V gave up 0 bases and J gave up 5 bases, with 19 bases separating them. The germline V gene encodes CDR1 LGHNA and CDR2 YNFKEQ. The CDR3 loop spans 17 amino acids. This chain's CDR3 is CASSQDPLAWDAETQYF. The CDR3, as DNA: TGTGCCAGCAGCCAAGATCCCCTCGCATGGGACGCGGAGACCCAGTACTTC.

In nucleotides, the CDR3 is TGTGCCAGCAGCCACTCGGGACAGGGAGCCAAAAACATTCAGTACTTC. Amino acid sequence: CASSHSGQGAKNIQYF. The rearrangement links TRBV4-2 to TRBJ2-4, with 9 positions matching TRBD1. Germline CDR1 LGHNA, CDR2 YNFKEQ. The trim removed 3 bases at V and 0 bases at J, leaving 3 bases unmatched. There are 16 residues in the CDR3.

The genes are TRBV29-1 and TRBJ2-1, with 8 bases matching TRBD2. V lost 1 base and J lost 15; bases outside the gene matches: 8. The V gene's germline CDR1 is SQVTM and CDR2 ANQGSEA. CDR3 size: 12 residues. The CDR3 is CSVEVFGLARFF. The CDR3 DNA sequence: TGCAGCGTTGAAGTCTTTGGACTAGCTCGGTTCTTC.

This clonotype was seen only a few times. V usage is TRBV20-1 and J usage is TRBJ1-1, with 7 bases matching TRBD1. CDR3 size: 14 residues. The trim removed 6 bases at V and 4 bases at J, leaving 11 bases unmatched. From germline, CDR1 is DFQATT and CDR2 SNEGSKA (reference sequence). The CDR3 reads CSARQGGGGTEAFF. For the CDR3, the DNA is TGCAGTGCGCGACAAGGGGGCGGGGGCACTGAAGCTTTCTTT.

V gene TRBV4-1 combines with J gene TRBJ2-1, with 12 positions matching TRBD2. The germline V gene encodes CDR1 MGHRA and CDR2 YSYEKL. Trimming removed 1 base from V and 8 bases from J; junction bases left unmatched: 21. The CDR3 length is 21 residues. CDR3 sequence: CASSQAPLTGWRTSGIYEQFF. The CDR3 DNA reads TGCGCCAGCAGCCAAGCTCCTCTGACAGGGTGGAGGACTAGCGGGATATATGAGCAGTTCTTC.

In DNA, the CDR3 is TGTGCCAGCAGTACCCTAGGCGGTGGGAACGAGCAGTACTTC. Protein: CASSTLGGGNEQYF. The rearrangement uses TRBV6-1 and TRBJ2-7; D is uncertain. With 5 bases removed from V and 5 bases from J, the gap between germline ends came to 16 bases. The CDR3 runs 14 residues. Germline V gene sequence: CDR1 MNHNS, CDR2 SASEGT.

The V call is TRBV2, the J call TRBJ2-3; a weak D match, TRBD2 (5 bases). Deletions cut 6 bases from V and 3 bases from J, with 10 bases between. CDR1 and CDR2 (germline): SNHLY, FYNNEI. The CDR3 loop spans 13 amino acids. The CDR3 DNA follows: TGTGCCAGCAGAGGGAGTGGAACAGATACGCAGTATTTT. Residues: CASRGSGTDTQYF.

This clonotype has only a few counts. A clone one base away is much larger, so this may be a read error. This sequence joins TRBV29-1 and TRBJ2-1; D may be TRBD1 or TRBD2 (5 bases each). This CDR3 is built from 12 residues. CDR1 is SQVTM, CDR2 ANQGSEA, per germline. DNA for the CDR3: TGCAGCGTCGGTCGGTGGGGGAATGAGCAGCTCTTC. Amino acids: CSVGRWGNEQLF.

In its sample, this clonotype was seen a few times. A read error may account for a junction end that differs from germline. V and J are TRBV7-7 and TRBJ2-5; TRBD2 aligns across 8 bases. CDR1 and CDR2 (germline): SSHAT, FNYEAQ (reference sequence). This CDR3 contains 15 residues. CDR3: CASSLAGRYQETQYF. CDR3 coding DNA: TGTGCTAGCAGCTTAGCGGGACGTTATCAAGAGACCCAGTACTTC.

V gene TRBV6-2 or TRBV6-3 combines with J gene TRBJ2-7; D may be TRBD1 (6 bases). Germline V CDR1 and CDR2: MNHEY, SVGEGT. This CDR3 has 17 amino acids. V shed 0 bases and J shed 3 bases, with 18 bases lying between them. The CDR3, as DNA: TGTGCCAGCAGTTACTCGATGCCGGGACACTTACTCTACGAGCAGTACTTC. As protein: CASSYSMPGHLLYEQYF.

This clonotype was seen more than once but under ten times. One end of the junction does not line up with germline, which may come from a read error. V usage is TRBV7-7 and J usage is TRBJ2-2; TRBD1 is a possible D gene (6 bases). The CDR3 is 14 amino acids. Looked up from germline, CDR1 is SSHAT and CDR2 is FNYEAQ (reference sequence). The CDR3, as DNA: TGTGCTAGCAGCTTAGGGGGAGCGAACGGGGAGCTGTTTTTT. Residues: CASSLGGANGELFF.

The chain carries TRBV29-1 and TRBJ2-2; 8 bases are a match to TRBD1. The CDR3 spans 15 residues. Germline CDR1 is SQVTM and CDR2 is ANQGSEA. Trimming cost V 6 bases and J 0 bases; bases outside gene matches: 6. The CDR3 sequence is CSVPRTGPNTGELFF. DNA of the CDR3: TGCAGCGTCCCCAGGACAGGGCCGAACACCGGGGAGCTGTTTTTT.

This chain uses TRBV5-1 with TRBJ1-1; 9 bases map to TRBD1. CDR1 is SGHRS and CDR2 is YFSETQ in the germline V gene. Trimming took 3 bases from V and 4 from J; bases not matched to a gene: 10. There are 16 residues in the CDR3. The CDR3 here is CASSSSIVTGGTEAFF. Written as DNA, the CDR3 is TGCGCCAGCAGCTCATCTATCGTGACAGGGGGCACTGAAGCTTTCTTT.

This clonotype was counted a few times. This chain joins TRBV12-3 or TRBV12-4 and TRBJ1-1; a possible D gene is TRBD1 (5 bases). The CDR3 covers 13 residues. V lost 5 bases, J lost 1 base, and 8 bases lay in between. CDR3 sequence: CASSHGGNTEAFF. The CDR3 bases are TGTGCCAGCAGTCACGGGGGGAACACTGAAGCTTTCTTT.

This clonotype turned up a few times. CDR3 protein: CASSTRTGGEYGYTF. In DNA, the CDR3 is TGTGCCAGCAGCACCCGGACAGGGGGCGAGTATGGCTACACCTTC. The chain links TRBV7-9 to TRBJ1-2; TRBD1 matches 11 bases. V dropped 5 bases and J dropped 5; count of bases not matched to a gene: 7. The CDR3 length is 15 residues. Germline assignment: CDR1 SEHNR and CDR2 FQNEAQ (reference sequence). Drawing the rest from reference TRBV7-9 and TRBJ1-2, the complete variable domain is DTGVSQNPRHKITKRGQNVTFRCDPISEHNRLYWYRQTLGQGPEFLTYFQNEAQLEKSRLLSDRFSAERPKGSFSTLEIQRTEQGDSAMYLCASSTRTGGEYGYTFGSGTRLTVV.

There are a few counts of this clonotype. The genes are TRBV20-1 and TRBJ2-3; D possibly corresponds to TRBD2 (6 bases). The germline CDR1 and CDR2 sequences are DFQATT and SNEGSKA (reference sequence). The V and J ends lost 5 bases and 3 bases respectively, with 9 bases between them. The CDR3 consists of 12 residues. The CDR3 spells CSAEGGTDTQYF. The CDR3 coding sequence is TGCAGTGCTGAGGGAGGTACAGATACGCAGTATTTT.

This chain uses TRBV28 with TRBJ2-2, with 7 nucleotides matching TRBD2. From germline, CDR1 is MDHEN and CDR2 SYDVKM. J was trimmed by 2 bases and V by 8 bases; bases with no gene match: 14. The CDR3 loop spans 17 amino acids. In DNA form, the CDR3 reads TGTGCCAGCTCGAGGGGACGGACTAGAGATAACACCGGGGAGCTGTTTTTT. This gives the protein CASSRGRTRDNTGELFF.

The genes are TRBV7-2 and TRBJ2-7; D is unresolved. This CDR3 region has 13 residues. Per germline, CDR1 SGHTA and CDR2 FQGNSA. Trimming shortened V by 3 bases and J by 2 bases, and 8 bases separated the two germline ends. The CDR3 region has the DNA TGTGCCAGCAGCTTGACCTTTACCTACGAGCAGTACTTC. Protein product: CASSLTFTYEQYF.

The chain recombines TRBV18 with TRBJ1-2; D not certain. This CDR3 has 13 amino acids. V lost 3 bases and J 4 bases, leaving 9 bases between the germline ends. Germline assignment: CDR1 KGHSH and CDR2 LQKENI. The CDR3 DNA reads TGTGCCAGCTCACCGGACGGTACCTATGGCTACACCTTC. It is translated as CASSPDGTYGYTF.

The chain uses TRBV24-1 and TRBJ2-5; D is unresolved. The ends were cut back, 4 bases at V and 4 bases at J, with 6 bases in the middle. The CDR3 runs to 12 residues. Looked up from germline, CDR1 is KGHDR and CDR2 is SFDVKD. CDR3 in amino acids: CATSDWGETQYF. CDR3 DNA sequence: TGTGCCACCAGTGACTGGGGAGAGACCCAGTACTTC.

A few counts support this clonotype. V gene TRBV6-1 combines with J gene TRBJ2-1; 7 nucleotides agree with TRBD2. V was pared by 4 bases and J by 4 bases, with 10 bases of the junction left unmatched. CDR3 length: 16 amino acids. Germline V gene sequence: CDR1 MNHNS, CDR2 SASEGT. CDR3 in DNA: TGTGCCAGCAGTGGACAGTTAGCGGGCCCATACAATGAGCAGTTCTTC. As protein: CASSGQLAGPYNEQFF.

This clonotype was seen a few times. V usage is TRBV5-1 and J usage is TRBJ2-3; D is undetermined. The CDR3 totals 13 residues. Germline V lookup: CDR1 SGHRS, CDR2 YFSETQ. Between the trimmed V and J ends, which lost 5 bases and 3 bases, there was a span of 10 bases. The CDR3 DNA sequence: TGCGCCAGCAGGATTACAACAACAGATACGCAGTATTTT. Translating it yields CASRITTTDTQYF.

This clonotype was picked up one time. This may be a read error, as it is one base from a much larger clone. Here the CDR3 omits its conserved ending phenylalanine or tryptophan, so a read error is the likely source. The chain carries TRBV12-3 or TRBV12-4 and TRBJ2-5; the D call may be TRBD1 or TRBD2 (5 bases each). Trimming removed 5 bases at V and 0 bases at J, with 10 bases between. This CDR3 has 14 residues. CDR3 sequence (DNA): TGTGCCAGCAGTCCGAAGGGACACCAAGAGACCCAGTACGTC. It specifies CASSPKGHQETQYV.

This clonotype showed up just a few times. The chain has TRBV12-3 or TRBV12-4 and TRBJ2-1; 11 nucleotides align to TRBD1. The CDR3 contains 13 residues. Unmatched junction bases numbered 6, after V lost 8 bases and J lost 9 bases. The CDR3 reads CASADRGRGEQFF. CDR3 nucleotides: TGTGCCAGCGCGGACAGGGGGCGGGGTGAGCAGTTCTTC.

The chain employs TRBV20-1 and TRBJ2-5; D is undetermined. CDR1 is DFQATT and CDR2 is SNEGSKA in the germline V gene (reference sequence). V lost 6 bases to trimming and J lost 2 bases, with 22 bases between them. The CDR3 length is 16 residues. CDR3 DNA: TGCAGTGCAACAGAGTTTTGGTCCAGTACTCAAGAGACCCAGTACTTC. Translated: CSATEFWSSTQETQYF.

This sequence joins TRBV6-2 or TRBV6-3 and TRBJ1-1; D perhaps matches TRBD1 (5 bases). Trimming took off 2 bases at V and 1 base at J, with 8 bases between the two ends. This CDR3 spans 14 amino acids. Looked up from germline, CDR1 is MNHEY and CDR2 is SVGEGT. This chain's CDR3 is CASSYPGPNTEAFF. The CDR3 DNA reads TGTGCCAGCAGTTACCCAGGGCCGAACACTGAAGCTTTCTTT.

V gene TRBV5-1 combines with J gene TRBJ2-2, with a weak D call TRBD1 (6 bases). CDR1 and CDR2 (germline): SGHRS, YFSETQ. Trimming removed 1 base at V and 5 bases at J, with 12 bases between. This CDR3 has 15 amino acids. The CDR3 spells CASSLHRVGTGELFF. The DNA for the CDR3 is TGCGCCAGCAGCTTGCACAGGGTTGGTACCGGGGAGCTGTTTTTT.

The chain carries TRBV21-1 and TRBJ2-1; no check of the table's D call, TRBD1, against the DNA was made. TRBV21-1 is recorded as a pseudogene. The CDR3 is 16 residues long. The CDR3 DNA follows: TGTGCCAGCAGCAAAGTGGGGGTGGCCCGGGCCCATGAGCAGTTCTTC. Translation gives CASSKVGVARAHEQFF.

The count of this clonotype is one. In this CDR3 the conserved last residue, phenylalanine or tryptophan, is missing, so a read error is likely. The gene calls are TRBV15 and TRBJ1-4; a weak D match, TRBD1 (5 bases). Trimming took off 4 bases at V and 2 bases at J, with 20 bases between the two ends. CDR3 length: 18 residues. Germline V gene sequence: CDR1 LNHNV, CDR2 YYDKDF (reference sequence). The CDR3 bases are TGTGCCACCAGCATCTCTTTAGGGCGGGGACGGACTAATGAAAAACTGTTTGTT. It specifies CATSISLGRGRTNEKLFV.

The chain uses TRBV5-1 and TRBJ2-1; weak D call: TRBD2 (6 bases). Germline values: CDR1 SGHRS, CDR2 YFSETQ. V was shortened by 0 bases and J by 7 bases, with 20 bases between the two germline ends. CDR3 length equals 17 residues. The CDR3 DNA sequence: TGCGCCAGCAGCTTGGCGCTGACTAGTCGGGGAGGTAATGAGCAGTTCTTC. Amino acid sequence: CASSLALTSRGGNEQFF.